Following are 20 T cell receptor beta chains from one sample sequenced in a study of regulatory T cells in long-lasting Graves disease. Both iRepertoire HTBI primers and Arm-PCR of CDR3 regions were used to build the TCR beta libraries. Each CDR3 protein gets one entry after TCRdb re-called the multiplex PCR reads with MiXCR. The data contain roughly 610,000 distinct CDR3 sequences, approximately 16% of them singletons. Time point described: newly diagnosed GD, antithyroid drugs for less than 3 months. RNA from PBMCs was the source of the TCR library. The data also belong to a second study, concerning T cells in Graves' hyperthyroidism and ophthalmopathy.

The source was peripheral blood mononuclear cells (PBMCs), collected at new diagnosis, from a patient treated with antithyroid drugs. The receptors shown here come from a man aged 18 to 30 with Graves disease.

The rearrangement uses TRBV29-1 and TRBJ2-7; D unclear. V was cut by 5 bases and J by 0 bases, with 11 bases left in between. This CDR3 has 13 amino acids. Per the germline V gene, CDR1 is SQVTM and CDR2 is ANQGSEA. The CDR3 protein is CSVLSSYSYEQYF. CDR3 nucleotide sequence: TGCAGCGTTTTATCCTCATACTCCTACGAGCAGTACTTC.

A note on this clonotype: A much larger clone lies one base from this, so it may be a read error. The rearrangement joins TRBV20-1 to TRBJ2-7; possibly TRBD1 or TRBD2 for D (5 bases each). The CDR3 has 11 amino acids. The V gene's germline CDR1 is DFQATT and CDR2 SNEGSKA (reference sequence). CDR3 amino acids: CSSGLYYEQYF. In DNA, the CDR3 is TGCAGCTCGGGGCTCTACTACGAGCAGTACTTC.

At least ten counts were recorded for this clonotype. The chain joins TRBV9 to TRBJ2-3, with TRBD1 matching 8 bases. Trimming took 3 bases from V and 0 from J; bases not matched to a gene: 0. This CDR3 has 14 residues. CDR1 and CDR2 from the germline V gene are SGDLS and YYNGEE. The CDR3 sequence: CASSGDRSTDTQYF. In DNA form, the CDR3 reads TGTGCCAGCAGCGGGGACAGGAGCACAGATACGCAGTATTTT. Looking up the rest from reference TRBV9 and TRBJ2-3 gives the full variable domain: DSGVTQTPKHLITATGQRVTLRCSPRSGDLSVYWYQQSLDQGLQFLIQYYNGEERAKGNILERFSAQQFPDLHSELNLSSLELGDSALYFCASSGDRSTDTQYFGPGTRLTVL.

CDR3: CATSRGRQGGNQPQHF. The CDR3 nucleotides are TGTGCCACCAGCAGAGGCAGACAGGGAGGCAATCAGCCCCAGCATTTT. The gene calls are TRBV15 and TRBJ1-5; 7 bases map to TRBD1. The germline gives CDR1 LNHNV, CDR2 YYDKDF (reference sequence). The J segment lost 2 bases and the V segment lost 1 base, leaving 5 bases of the junction unmatched. The CDR3 covers 16 residues.

This clonotype was counted at least ten times. The chain combines TRBV28 with TRBJ2-7; 10 nucleotides line up with TRBD1. With 3 bases clipped from V and 5 bases from J, the junction kept 4 bases outside the gene matches. Germline loops: CDR1 MDHEN, CDR2 SYDVKM. The length of the CDR3 is 14 residues. The CDR3 loop reads CASSLGQGFNEQYF. As DNA, the CDR3 is TGTGCCAGCAGTTTGGGACAGGGGTTTAACGAGCAGTACTTC.

This clonotype was counted at least ten times. The rearrangement links TRBV6-1 to TRBJ1-5; perhaps TRBD1 as D (5 bases). Trimming removed 8 bases at V and 4 bases at J, with 15 bases between. CDR1 MNHNS and CDR2 SASEGT come from the germline V gene. The CDR3 length is 14 residues. The CDR3 loop is CASGSRGANQPQHF. Written as DNA, the CDR3 is TGTGCCAGCGGGTCGAGGGGCGCAAATCAGCCCCAGCATTTT.

The V and J genes are TRBV9 and TRBJ2-5, with TRBD1 identical over 10 bases. The CDR3 is 14 residues long. J gave up 2 bases and V 2 bases, and 0 bases lay outside the gene matches. Germline CDR1 is SGDLS and CDR2 is YYNGEE. The chain's CDR3 is CASSVDRGQETQYF. DNA for the CDR3: TGTGCCAGCAGCGTGGACAGGGGGCAAGAGACCCAGTACTTC.

This clonotype occurred many times. The chain joins TRBV18 to TRBJ2-7; 9 bases are a match to TRBD1. The CDR3 extends over 13 amino acids. The trim removed 3 bases at V and 5 bases at J, leaving 2 bases unmatched. Germline CDR1 reads KGHSH; CDR2 reads LQKENI. CDR3 DNA: TGTGCCAGCTCACCGGGACAGGGCGACGAGCAGTACTTC. It yields the protein CASSPGQGDEQYF.

This clonotype appeared a few times. V usage is TRBV3-1 and J usage is TRBJ1-2; 8 bases match TRBD1. The junction had 3 bases not matched to a gene; V was cut back by 0 bases and J by 3 bases. Germline V CDR1 and CDR2: LGHDT, YNNKEL (reference sequence). This CDR3 spans 15 amino acids. The CDR3 loop reads CASSQEYRGDYGYTF. In DNA, the CDR3 is TGTGCCAGCAGCCAAGAATACAGGGGGGACTATGGCTACACCTTC.

This clonotype occurred many times. The V gene is TRBV20-1, the J gene TRBJ2-7; D may match TRBD1 or TRBD2 (5 bases each). Deletions cut 6 bases from V and 2 bases from J, with 20 bases between. CDR1 is DFQATT, CDR2 SNEGSKA, per germline (reference sequence). The CDR3 has 15 residues. In DNA, the CDR3 is TGCAGTGCCGCGCGATCAGACTACAGGACCTACGAGCAGTACTTC. It translates to CSAARSDYRTYEQYF.

This clonotype was counted a few times. The chain combines TRBV10-3 with TRBJ2-3; tentative D call: TRBD2 (6 bases). Germline V gene sequence: CDR1 ENHRY, CDR2 SYGVKD. The V and J ends lost 8 bases and 6 bases respectively, with 18 bases between them. The CDR3 runs to 14 residues. CDR3 region: CAIVRDGGGDTQYF. In DNA form, the CDR3 reads TGTGCCATCGTCCGGGACGGCGGAGGGGATACGCAGTATTTT.

Note on this clonotype: It may be a read error: a sequence one base away is much more abundant. J is TRBJ2-1 and V is TRBV30; possible D gene TRBD1, 5 bases. The closer fit of TRBJ2-7 to the DNA end suggests the J call may be wrong. The CDR3 totals 13 residues. Germline lookup yields CDR1 GTSNPN and CDR2 SVGIG (reference sequence). The CDR3, as DNA: TGTGCCTGGAGGACGTCCGACAGCTACGGGCAGTACTTC. Protein: CAWRTSDSYGQYF.

J is TRBJ2-3 and V is TRBV11-2, with 9 positions matching TRBD1. CDR3 length: 16 amino acids. Germline V lookup: CDR1 SGHAT, CDR2 FQNNGV. The junction had 4 bases not matched to a gene; V was cut back by 1 base and J by 2 bases. Written as DNA, the CDR3 is TGTGCCAGCAGCTTAGGGACAGGGGTCATCACAGATACGCAGTATTTT. Protein: CASSLGTGVITDTQYF.

The J gene is TRBJ2-1, the V gene TRBV20-1, with D maybe TRBD2 (7 bases). The J call may be in error: the DNA end matches TRBJ2-7 better. The CDR3 contains 13 residues. Germline V lookup: CDR1 DFQATT, CDR2 SNEGSKA (reference sequence). The CDR3 nucleotides read TGCAGTGCTGCGGGGGCAGGAAACAATGAGCAGTACTTC. It yields the protein CSAAGAGNNEQYF.

This clonotype came up many times. The V and J genes are TRBV30 and TRBJ2-3; TRBD1 agrees at 8 bases. From germline, CDR1 is GTSNPN and CDR2 SVGIG (reference sequence). The CDR3 totals 15 residues. V gave up 1 base and J gave up 3 bases; unmatched junction bases: 6. The CDR3 sequence: CAWSGETGVTDTQYF. CDR3 coding DNA: TGTGCCTGGAGTGGAGAGACAGGGGTAACAGATACGCAGTATTTT.

This clonotype was detected only a few times. The chain has TRBV7-8 and TRBJ1-6; the D gene is possibly TRBD1 (6 bases). The CDR3 covers 16 residues. V was clipped by 0 bases and J by 6 bases, with 12 bases between them. Looked up from germline, CDR1 is SGHVS and CDR2 is FQNEAQ. CDR3: CASSLAGGLGNSPLHF. As DNA, the CDR3 is TGTGCCAGCAGCTTAGCGGGGGGGCTAGGTAATTCACCCCTCCACTTT.

The chain recombines TRBV7-9 with TRBJ1-1, with D unresolved. Trimming removed 2 bases from V and 11 bases from J, with 9 bases in between. CDR1 is SEHNR, CDR2 FQNEAQ, per germline (reference sequence). This CDR3 is 11 amino acids long. CDR3 nucleotides: TGTGCCAGCAGCTTAACCGAGGCTGCTTTCTTT. This gives the protein CASSLTEAAFF.

This clonotype appeared many times. The chain combines TRBV9 with TRBJ2-2; tentative D call: TRBD1 (5 bases). Germline-derived CDR1 and CDR2 are SGDLS and YYNGEE. V lost 0 bases to trimming and J lost 6 bases, with 15 bases between them. The CDR3 length is 16 residues. This chain's CDR3 is CASSVEWGRASGELFF. The CDR3 bases are TGTGCCAGCAGCGTAGAGTGGGGCAGGGCGTCCGGGGAGCTGTTTTTT. The full variable domain, with the rest looked up from reference TRBV9 and TRBJ2-2, is DSGVTQTPKHLITATGQRVTLRCSPRSGDLSVYWYQQSLDQGLQFLIQYYNGEERAKGNILERFSAQQFPDLHSELNLSSLELGDSALYFCASSVEWGRASGELFFGEGSRLTVL.

The table lists this clonotype with a count of one. The CDR3, as DNA: TGCAGCGTCAAGACCGGGACAGGGAATTCACCCCTCCACTTT. This translates into CSVKTGTGNSPLHF. The V gene is TRBV29-1, the J gene TRBJ1-6, with 9 positions matching TRBD1. The J segment lost 7 bases and the V segment lost 6 bases, leaving 7 bases of the junction unmatched. Germline V CDR1 and CDR2: SQVTM, ANQGSEA. There are 14 residues in the CDR3.

At least ten counts were recorded for this clonotype. V usage is TRBV7-2 and J usage is TRBJ2-1, with a possible D match to TRBD1 (6 bases). Trimming took 5 bases from V and 8 from J, leaving 22 bases between them. The CDR3 has 16 residues. Germline V gene lookup returns CDR1 SGHTA and CDR2 FQGNSA. The CDR3 protein is CASSRSIGGKGDEQFF. The CDR3 DNA reads TGTGCCAGCAGCCGCAGTATAGGGGGAAAGGGGGATGAGCAGTTCTTC.